The 17 T cell receptor beta chains in this list originate from one sample, sequenced in a study of T cell responses to AZD1222 COVID-19 vaccine. Sequencing used immunoSEQ multiplex PCR; TCRdb keeps in-frame clones, though not all of them. Seen here are 90,000 to 150,000 clones, roughly 86% observed once, and the top ten hold 17%. The starting material was peripheral blood, obtained 28 days after the second AZD1222 dose. Every receptor here comes from an adult who received the AZD1222 COVID-19 vaccine.

CDR3 residues: CASSLVTDYGYTF. The DNA of the CDR3 is TGTGCCAGCAGTTTGGTCACGGACTATGGCTACACCTTC. The J gene is TRBJ1-2, the V gene TRBV28; no clear D gene. Trimming took off 3 bases at V and 3 bases at J, with 8 bases between the two ends. Germline values: CDR1 MDHEN, CDR2 SYDVKM. The CDR3 totals 13 residues.

This clone was picked up a small number of times. The V call is TRBV3-1 (or the pseudogene TRBV3-2), the J call TRBJ2-2, with TRBD1 matching 10 bases. The CDR3 has 14 residues. The germline CDR1 and CDR2 sequences are LGHDT and YNNKEL (reference sequence). Trimming cost V 6 bases and J 5 bases; bases outside gene matches: 3. The CDR3 protein is CASSRQGATGELFF. In nucleotides, the CDR3 is TGTGCCAGCAGTCGACAGGGGGCGACCGGGGAGCTGTTTTTT.

The chain combines TRBV5-1 with TRBJ1-2; D gene uncertain. This CDR3 is built from 12 residues. Looked up from germline, CDR1 is SGHRS and CDR2 is YFSETQ. Trimming shortened V by 5 bases and J by 8 bases, and 13 bases separated the two germline ends. Written as DNA, the CDR3 is TGCGCCAGCAGTGAAGACGGCAGGGGCTACACCTTC. The encoded protein is CASSEDGRGYTF.

This clone was observed once. CDR3 sequence reads: CASSVAGATDTQYF. CDR3 DNA: TGTGCCAGCAGCGTAGCGGGGGCCACAGATACGCAGTATTTT. This chain links TRBV9 with TRBJ2-3, with D possibly being TRBD1 or TRBD2 (6 bases each). The germline V gene has CDR1 SGDLS and CDR2 YYNGEE. The CDR3 length is 14 residues. V dropped 0 bases and J dropped 2 bases, with 7 bases sitting between them.

The V gene is TRBV2, the J gene TRBJ2-3; TRBD1 might be the D (6 bases). The V end was cut by 6 bases, the J end by 0 bases, with 10 bases between. The germline gives CDR1 SNHLY, CDR2 FYNNEI. The CDR3 runs 14 residues. CDR3 sequence: CASRKDSSTDTQYF. Here the CDR3 DNA reads TGTGCCAGCAGGAAGGACAGTAGCACAGATACGCAGTATTTT.

This sequence joins TRBV4-1 and TRBJ2-7; D may be TRBD1 or TRBD2 (5 bases each). The germline V gene has CDR1 MGHRA and CDR2 YSYEKL. The CDR3 has 15 residues. The germline V and J ends were trimmed by 6 bases and 1 base, with 16 bases remaining between them. In DNA form, the CDR3 reads TGCGCCAGCAGTGTGGGGGTGGGCAGTTCCTACGAGCAGTACTTC. Its translation: CASSVGVGSSYEQYF.

The chain is built from TRBV15 and TRBJ2-3; 9 bases line up with TRBD2. Germline trimming cut 0 bases from V and 8 bases from J; bases unmatched to any gene: 6. This CDR3 region has 15 residues. Germline CDR1 and CDR2: LNHNV and YYDKDF (reference sequence). The CDR3 is CATSRDSSGVGTQYF. In DNA form, the CDR3 reads TGTGCCACCAGCAGAGATTCTAGCGGGGTGGGTACGCAGTATTTT.

The chain couples TRBV5-4 to TRBJ1-6; maybe TRBD1 (5 bases). Germline CDR1 is SGHNT and CDR2 is YYREEE (reference sequence). V lost 0 bases and J 10 bases, leaving 14 bases between the germline ends. The CDR3 spans 15 residues. CDR3 nucleotide sequence: TGTGCCAGCAGCTTGGACCTGTCGGGACCCTCACCCCTCCACTTT. Translation: CASSLDLSGPSPLHF.

The chain recombines TRBV5-8 with TRBJ1-2; 7 bases align to TRBD1. V was clipped by 0 bases and J by 2 bases; unmatched bases: 4. CDR1 and CDR2 from the germline V gene are SGHTS and YDEGEE. This CDR3 is 15 amino acids long. The CDR3 spells CASSLGGRGNYGYTF. CDR3 DNA sequence: TGTGCCAGCAGCTTGGGTGGCAGGGGGAACTATGGCTACACCTTC. Combining the CDR3 with reference TRBV5-8 and TRBJ1-2 gives the whole variable domain EAGVTQSPTHLIKTRGQQATLRCSPISGHTSVYWYQQALGLGLQFLLWYDEGEERNRGNFPPRFSGRQFPNYSSELNVNALELEDSALYLCASSLGGRGNYGYTFGSGTRLTVV.

V gene TRBV19 combines with J gene TRBJ1-2; D gene ambiguous. CDR1 is LNHDA, CDR2 SQIVND, per germline (reference sequence). V lost 4 bases to trimming and J lost 2 bases, with 8 bases between them. This CDR3 spans 13 amino acids. The chain's CDR3 is CASSRDINYGYTF. The CDR3 region has the DNA TGTGCCAGTAGTAGAGATATCAACTATGGCTACACCTTC.

This clone came up a few times. The chain is built from TRBV7-9 and TRBJ2-7; 8 bases fit TRBD1. The J segment lost 6 bases and the V segment lost 5 bases, leaving 9 bases of the junction unmatched. CDR3 size: 14 residues. Germline CDR1 reads SEHNR; CDR2 reads FQNEAQ (reference sequence). CDR3: CASSAPGQGGEQYF. CDR3 nucleotides: TGTGCCAGCAGCGCGCCCGGACAGGGAGGCGAGCAGTACTTC. The full variable domain, completed using reference TRBV7-9 and TRBJ2-7, is DTGVSQNPRHKITKRGQNVTFRCDPISEHNRLYWYRQTLGQGPEFLTYFQNEAQLEKSRLLSDRFSAERPKGSFSTLEIQRTEQGDSAMYLCASSAPGQGGEQYFGPGTRLTVT.

The chain employs TRBV7-9 and TRBJ1-2; no clear D gene. Germline V gene sequence: CDR1 SEHNR, CDR2 FQNEAQ (reference sequence). V was trimmed by 5 bases and J by 4 bases, leaving 11 bases between them. This CDR3 is built from 13 residues. The CDR3 DNA sequence: TGTGCCAGCAGCCCACCTGACTTCTATGGCTACACCTTC. Residues: CASSPPDFYGYTF.

This chain links TRBV15 with TRBJ1-2; D not resolved. Germline CDR1 is LNHNV and CDR2 is YYDKDF (reference sequence). The V end was cut by 4 bases, the J end by 3 bases, with 9 bases between. There are 13 residues in the CDR3. CDR3 coding DNA: TGTGCCACCAGCAATGAGGGCTACTATGGCTACACCTTC. Translation gives CATSNEGYYGYTF.

V gene TRBV4-3 combines with J gene TRBJ1-2, with D uncertain. Germline values: CDR1 LGHNA, CDR2 YSLEER. The CDR3 sequence is 12 residues long. V dropped 1 base and J dropped 0 bases, with 0 bases sitting between them. The CDR3 nucleotides read TGCGCCAGCAGCCAAGCTAACTATGGCTACACCTTC. It encodes CASSQANYGYTF.

The V and J genes are TRBV19 and TRBJ2-4; no firm D call. The CDR3 is 15 residues long. With 3 bases removed from V and 0 bases from J, the gap between germline ends came to 9 bases. CDR1 and CDR2 (germline): LNHDA, SQIVND (reference sequence). Here the CDR3 DNA reads TGTGCCAGTAGTATTTCTCTACTAGCCAAAAACATTCAGTACTTC. Its protein product is CASSISLLAKNIQYF. The full variable domain, its missing parts supplied by reference TRBV19 and TRBJ2-4, is DGGITQSPKYLFRKEGQNVTLSCEQNLNHDAMYWYRQDPGQGLRLIYYSQIVNDFQKGDIAEGYSVSREKKESFPLTVTSAQKNPTAFYLCASSISLLAKNIQYFGAGTRLSVL.

The J gene is TRBJ2-7, the V gene TRBV6-5; 7 nucleotides align to TRBD1. The CDR3 covers 14 residues. The junction had 12 bases not matched to a gene; V was cut back by 6 bases and J by 7 bases. Germline CDR1 MNHEY, CDR2 SVGAGI. In DNA, the CDR3 is TGTGCCAGCAGCCCGGGACAGCCCACGGGAGAGCAGTACTTC. Its translation is CASSPGQPTGEQYF.

The chain recombines TRBV10-3 with TRBJ1-1, with TRBD1 as a possible D gene (5 bases). CDR3 length: 12 residues. V was cut by 8 bases and J by 0 bases, with 7 bases left in between. The germline CDR1 and CDR2 sequences are ENHRY and SYGVKD. The CDR3 protein is CAIRGLNTEAFF. CDR3 nucleotide sequence: TGTGCCATCCGGGGGTTGAACACTGAAGCTTTCTTT.